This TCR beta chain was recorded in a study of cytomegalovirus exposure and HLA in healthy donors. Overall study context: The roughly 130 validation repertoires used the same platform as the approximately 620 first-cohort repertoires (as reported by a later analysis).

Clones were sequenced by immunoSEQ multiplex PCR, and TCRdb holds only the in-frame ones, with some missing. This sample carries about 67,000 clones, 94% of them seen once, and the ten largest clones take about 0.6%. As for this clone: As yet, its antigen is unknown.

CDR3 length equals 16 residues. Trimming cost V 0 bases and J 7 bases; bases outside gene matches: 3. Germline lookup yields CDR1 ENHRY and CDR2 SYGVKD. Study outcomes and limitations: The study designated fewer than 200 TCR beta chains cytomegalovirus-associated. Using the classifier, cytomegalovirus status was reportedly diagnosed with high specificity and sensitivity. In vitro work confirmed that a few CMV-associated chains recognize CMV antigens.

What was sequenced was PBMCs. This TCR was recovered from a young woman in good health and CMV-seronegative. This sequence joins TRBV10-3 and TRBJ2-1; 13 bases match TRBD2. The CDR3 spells CAISESGLAGINEQFF. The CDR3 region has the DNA TGTGCCATCAGTGAGTCGGGACTAGCGGGGATAAATGAGCAGTTCTTC.